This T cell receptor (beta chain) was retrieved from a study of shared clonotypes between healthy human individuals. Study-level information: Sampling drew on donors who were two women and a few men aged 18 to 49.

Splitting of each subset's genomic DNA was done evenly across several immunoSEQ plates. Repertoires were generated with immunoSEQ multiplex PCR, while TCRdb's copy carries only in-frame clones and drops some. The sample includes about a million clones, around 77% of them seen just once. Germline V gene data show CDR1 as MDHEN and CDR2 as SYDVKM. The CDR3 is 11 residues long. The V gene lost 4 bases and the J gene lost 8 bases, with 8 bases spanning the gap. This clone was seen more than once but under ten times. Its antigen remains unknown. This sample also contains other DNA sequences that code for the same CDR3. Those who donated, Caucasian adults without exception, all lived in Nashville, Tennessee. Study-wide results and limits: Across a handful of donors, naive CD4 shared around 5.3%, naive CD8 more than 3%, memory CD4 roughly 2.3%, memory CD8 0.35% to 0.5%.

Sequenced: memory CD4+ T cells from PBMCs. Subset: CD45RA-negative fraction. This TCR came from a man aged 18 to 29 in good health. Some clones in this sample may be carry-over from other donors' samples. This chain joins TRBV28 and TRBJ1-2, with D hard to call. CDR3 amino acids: CASSSLRGYTF. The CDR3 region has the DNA TGTGCCAGCAGTTCCTTACGAGGCTACACCTTC.